The T cell receptor (beta chain) described here comes from a study of human T cells and chemical hapten exposure. Overall study findings and caveats: Patch test score was positively correlated with the counts of PT1 expanded TCRs.

TCRdb itself ran the RACE reads through MiXCR, one entry per CDR3 protein. The data contain 80,000 to 100,000 distinct CDR3 sequences, about a tenth of them singletons. The time point here: patch test 3, about 24 weeks after DPC sensitization. Specified treatment: therapeutic diphenylcyclopropenone sensitization with weekly scalp DPC. At least ten counts were recorded for this clonotype. Its antigen is not identified. From germline, CDR1 is DFQATT and CDR2 SNEGSKA (reference sequence). V lost 5 bases to trimming and J lost 3 bases; unmatched junction nucleotides: 8. The CDR3 runs to 14 residues. The chain combines TRBV20-1 with TRBJ2-7; TRBD2 aligns across 9 bases. Sequenced material: whole blood, taken in connection with sensitization to the hapten diphenylcyclopropenone (DPC). This TCR derives from a woman between 25 and 40 years old with alopecia areata. Some clones in this sample may be carry-over from other donors' samples. The DNA of the CDR3 is TGCAGTGCTCCTCTAGCGGGGACGCTCTACGAGCAGTACTTC. Its protein is CSAPLAGTLYEQYF.